The rows below give T cell receptor beta chains drawn from one sample of a study of T cell changes during pregnancy in multiple sclerosis. TCRdb keeps only in-frame clones here, not all; method: immunoSEQ multiplex PCR. The table lists some 47,000 clones, approximately 90% of them singletons. This specimen consisted of CD8+ T cells from peripheral blood mononuclear cells, obtained after pregnancy. Every receptor here comes from a female donor in good health, enrolled as a control in a pregnancy study. CDR3s include the opening cysteine and the closing phenylalanine or tryptophan. The order of the fields is CDR3 length, V gene, J gene, D gene, clone size, CDR3 protein, CDR3 DNA. D genes are given only for firm matches. Not all rows give a size; the values are once, few, many and, for expanded clones, a class.

len: 15; v_gene: TRBV7-2; j_gene: TRBJ2-3; d_gene: TRBD1; abundance: -; CDR3aa: CASSLGWDREDTQYF; CDR3nt: TGTGCCAGCAGCTTAGGTTGGGACAGGGAGGATACGCAGTATTTT
len: 13; v_gene: TRBV29-1; j_gene: TRBJ2-1; d_gene: TRBD2; abundance: -; CDR3aa: CSVVGLAENEQFF; CDR3nt: TGCAGCGTCGTGGGGCTAGCGGAAAATGAGCAGTTCTTC
len: 13; v_gene: TRBV30; j_gene: TRBJ1-2; d_gene: TRBD1; abundance: once; CDR3aa: CAWSYVQGSGYTF; CDR3nt: TGTGCCTGGAGTTACGTACAGGGGTCTGGCTACACCTTC
len: 17; v_gene: TRBV5-1; j_gene: TRBJ2-1; d_gene: TRBD2; abundance: -; CDR3aa: CASSQTSGGLTYNEQFF; CDR3nt: TGCGCCAGCAGCCAGACTAGCGGGGGCTTAACCTACAATGAGCAGTTCTTC
len: 15; v_gene: TRBV7-9; j_gene: TRBJ2-2; d_gene: TRBD2; abundance: -; CDR3aa: CASSLGTRGYGELFF; CDR3nt: TGTGCCAGCAGCTTAGGAACGCGGGGGTACGGGGAGCTGTTTTTT
len: 16; v_gene: TRBV7-2; j_gene: TRBJ1-2; d_gene: -; abundance: -; CDR3aa: CASSPYTGMVMNGYTF; CDR3nt: TGTGCCAGCAGCCCTTATACAGGGATGGTTATGAATGGCTACACCTTC
len: 16; v_gene: TRBV4-1; j_gene: TRBJ1-1; d_gene: TRBD1; abundance: -; CDR3aa: CASSQEGTGRSTEAFF; CDR3nt: TGCGCCAGCAGCCAAGAGGGGACAGGGCGAAGCACTGAAGCTTTCTTT
len: 15; v_gene: TRBV7-9; j_gene: TRBJ2-5; d_gene: -; abundance: -; CDR3aa: CASSLGGEYQETQYF; CDR3nt: TGTGCCAGCAGCTTAGGAGGAGAGTACCAAGAGACCCAGTACTTC
len: 15; v_gene: TRBV2; j_gene: TRBJ2-6; d_gene: -; abundance: -; CDR3aa: CASSGDTASANVLTF; CDR3nt: TGTGCCAGCAGTGGGGACACCGCATCGGCCAACGTCCTGACTTTC
len: 14; v_gene: TRBV7-9; j_gene: TRBJ2-1; d_gene: -; abundance: -; CDR3aa: CASSLEGAGNEQFF; CDR3nt: TGTGCCAGCAGCTTAGAAGGGGCGGGGAATGAGCAGTTCTTC
len: 13; v_gene: TRBV6-6; j_gene: TRBJ1-2; d_gene: TRBD1; abundance: few; CDR3aa: CASSTGDRGGYTF; CDR3nt: TGTGCCAGCAGTACCGGGGACAGGGGCGGCTACACCTTC
len: 15; v_gene: TRBV25-1; j_gene: TRBJ2-7; d_gene: -; abundance: -; CDR3aa: CASRATTGRIYEQYF; CDR3nt: TGTGCCAGCAGGGCTACGACAGGGAGGATCTACGAGCAGTACTTC
len: 16; v_gene: TRBV4-1; j_gene: TRBJ1-3; d_gene: -; abundance: -; CDR3aa: CASSPKLDSSGNTIYF; CDR3nt: TGCGCCAGCAGCCCCAAATTGGACAGCTCTGGAAACACCATATATTTT
len: 15; v_gene: TRBV6-5; j_gene: TRBJ2-3; d_gene: TRBD1; abundance: -; CDR3aa: CASSYSGQSTDTQYF; CDR3nt: TGTGCCAGCAGTTACTCGGGACAGAGCACAGATACGCAGTATTTT
len: 14; v_gene: TRBV27; j_gene: TRBJ2-7; d_gene: TRBD1; abundance: -; CDR3aa: CASSLGTGHYEQYF; CDR3nt: TGTGCCAGCAGTTTAGGGACAGGCCACTACGAGCAGTACTTC
len: 13; v_gene: TRBV6-6; j_gene: TRBJ2-7; d_gene: -; abundance: -; CDR3aa: CASSDPRQDEQYF; CDR3nt: TGTGCCAGCAGTGACCCGAGACAGGACGAGCAGTACTTC
len: 15; v_gene: TRBV7-9; j_gene: TRBJ1-5; d_gene: -; abundance: -; CDR3aa: CASSPGGGGTQPQHF; CDR3nt: TGTGCCAGCAGCCCGGGTGGGGGAGGGACACAGCCCCAGCATTTT
len: 14; v_gene: TRBV19; j_gene: TRBJ2-7; d_gene: -; abundance: -; CDR3aa: CASSPRGGSGEQYF; CDR3nt: TGTGCCAGTAGTCCCCGAGGGGGTTCGGGCGAGCAGTACTTC
len: 14; v_gene: TRBV4-2; j_gene: TRBJ1-1; d_gene: TRBD1; abundance: medium-sized; CDR3aa: CASSQAGGRDEAFF; CDR3nt: TGTGCCAGCAGCCAAGCAGGGGGACGGGATGAAGCTTTCTTT
len: 15; v_gene: TRBV10-3; j_gene: TRBJ1-2; d_gene: -; abundance: once; CDR3aa: CAISEEGTYNYGYTF; CDR3nt: TGTGCCATCAGTGAAGAGGGGACATACAACTATGGCTACACCTTC
len: 18; v_gene: TRBV9; j_gene: TRBJ2-1; d_gene: TRBD2; abundance: -; CDR3aa: CASSVGGTSGAGNNEQFF; CDR3nt: TGTGCCAGCAGCGTCGGTGGGACTAGCGGGGCCGGGAACAATGAGCAGTTCTTC
len: 15; v_gene: TRBV7-9; j_gene: TRBJ1-1; d_gene: -; abundance: -; CDR3aa: CASSLLDTLNTEAFF; CDR3nt: TGTGCCAGCAGCTTATTGGACACGCTTAACACTGAAGCTTTCTTT
len: 16; v_gene: TRBV4-2; j_gene: TRBJ1-1; d_gene: -; abundance: -; CDR3aa: CASSQDPTGLNTEAFF; CDR3nt: TGTGCCAGCAGCCAAGATCCCACAGGCCTGAACACTGAAGCTTTCTTT
len: 14; v_gene: TRBV6-1; j_gene: TRBJ1-5; d_gene: TRBD1; abundance: -; CDR3aa: CASRGGTGAQPQHF; CDR3nt: TGTGCCAGCAGGGGAGGGACAGGGGCTCAGCCCCAGCATTTT
len: 15; v_gene: TRBV7-3; j_gene: TRBJ2-1; d_gene: TRBD2; abundance: -; CDR3aa: CASSLWTSGANEQFF; CDR3nt: TGTGCCAGCAGCTTATGGACTAGCGGGGCAAATGAGCAGTTCTTC
len: 16; v_gene: TRBV5-1; j_gene: TRBJ2-3; d_gene: TRBD2; abundance: -; CDR3aa: CASSLQSGGLTDTQYF; CDR3nt: TGCGCCAGCAGCTTGCAAAGCGGGGGATTAACAGATACGCAGTATTTT
len: 15; v_gene: TRBV11-2; j_gene: TRBJ1-1; d_gene: -; abundance: -; CDR3aa: CASSNPTEVNTEAFF; CDR3nt: TGTGCCAGCAGCAACCCGACAGAAGTGAACACTGAAGCTTTCTTT
len: 14; v_gene: TRBV27; j_gene: TRBJ1-1; d_gene: -; abundance: few; CDR3aa: CASSPFTVNTEAFF; CDR3nt: TGTGCCAGCAGTCCGTTTACAGTGAACACTGAAGCTTTCTTT
len: 12; v_gene: TRBV9; j_gene: TRBJ2-7; d_gene: -; abundance: -; CDR3aa: CASGGRGYEQYF; CDR3nt: TGTGCCAGCGGAGGACGGGGCTACGAGCAGTACTTC
len: 15; v_gene: TRBV4-3; j_gene: TRBJ2-3; d_gene: -; abundance: -; CDR3aa: CASSQDVGGLDTQYF; CDR3nt: TGCGCCAGCAGCCAAGATGTCGGAGGACTTGATACGCAGTATTTT
len: 11; v_gene: TRBV7-8; j_gene: TRBJ2-7; d_gene: TRBD1; abundance: -; CDR3aa: CASTTGAEQYF; CDR3nt: TGTGCCAGCACCACAGGGGCCGAGCAGTACTTC
len: 13; v_gene: TRBV2; j_gene: TRBJ1-1; d_gene: -; abundance: few; CDR3aa: CASSDLQDTEAFF; CDR3nt: TGTGCCAGCAGTGATTTGCAGGACACTGAAGCTTTCTTT
len: 14; v_gene: TRBV7-9; j_gene: TRBJ1-4; d_gene: -; abundance: -; CDR3aa: CASSLVGPAEKLFF; CDR3nt: TGTGCCAGCAGCTTAGTGGGGCCTGCTGAAAAACTGTTTTTT
len: 13; v_gene: TRBV6-5; j_gene: TRBJ2-1; d_gene: -; abundance: -; CDR3aa: CASSLGSVNEQFF; CDR3nt: TGTGCCAGCAGCCTCGGGTCGGTGAATGAGCAGTTCTTC
len: 15; v_gene: TRBV28; j_gene: TRBJ1-2; d_gene: TRBD1; abundance: -; CDR3aa: CASRTTGGAGYGYTF; CDR3nt: TGTGCCAGCAGGACCACAGGGGGCGCGGGCTATGGCTACACCTTC
len: 13; v_gene: TRBV4-3; j_gene: TRBJ1-4; d_gene: -; abundance: -; CDR3aa: CASSQGQAEKLFF; CDR3nt: TGCGCCAGCAGCCAAGGACAGGCGGAAAAACTGTTTTTT
len: 15; v_gene: TRBV5-4; j_gene: TRBJ2-7; d_gene: -; abundance: -; CDR3aa: CASSGSPEASGEQYF; CDR3nt: TGTGCCAGCAGCGGATCCCCGGAAGCCTCGGGCGAGCAGTACTTC
len: 14; v_gene: TRBV29-1; j_gene: TRBJ1-1; d_gene: TRBD1; abundance: few; CDR3aa: CSVGTGSVNTEAFF; CDR3nt: TGCAGCGTAGGGACAGGGTCCGTGAACACTGAAGCTTTCTTT
len: 14; v_gene: TRBV6-5; j_gene: TRBJ2-3; d_gene: TRBD1; abundance: once; CDR3aa: CASSYAPDRGAQYF; CDR3nt: TGTGCCAGCAGTTACGCCCCCGACAGGGGCGCGCAGTATTTT
len: 15; v_gene: TRBV7-6; j_gene: TRBJ2-1; d_gene: -; abundance: -; CDR3aa: CASSSAGRRYNEQFF; CDR3nt: TGTGCCAGCAGCTCCGCCGGGCGGAGGTACAATGAGCAGTTCTTC
len: 14; v_gene: TRBV2; j_gene: TRBJ1-4; d_gene: TRBD1; abundance: -; CDR3aa: CASSGGQALSKLFF; CDR3nt: TGTGCCAGCAGTGGGGGACAGGCCCTTTCGAAACTGTTTTTT
len: 15; v_gene: TRBV7-3; j_gene: TRBJ2-2; d_gene: TRBD1; abundance: -; CDR3aa: CASSSGTGVTGELFF; CDR3nt: TGTGCCAGCAGCTCCGGGACAGGGGTCACCGGGGAGCTATTTTTT
len: 13; v_gene: TRBV29-1; j_gene: TRBJ2-7; d_gene: TRBD1; abundance: once; CDR3aa: CSGRETGFDEQYF; CDR3nt: TGCAGCGGGAGAGAGACAGGGTTCGACGAGCAGTACTTC
len: 17; v_gene: TRBV4-3; j_gene: TRBJ2-2; d_gene: -; abundance: -; CDR3aa: CASSQDWDTINTGELFF; CDR3nt: TGCGCCAGCAGCCAAGATTGGGACACAATAAACACCGGGGAGCTGTTTTTT
len: 15; v_gene: TRBV9; j_gene: TRBJ2-6; d_gene: -; abundance: -; CDR3aa: CASSGSGSGANVLTF; CDR3nt: TGTGCCAGCAGCGGGTCAGGCTCTGGGGCCAACGTCCTGACTTTC
len: 11; v_gene: TRBV2; j_gene: TRBJ2-1; d_gene: -; abundance: -; CDR3aa: CATNRRREQFF; CDR3nt: TGTGCCACCAACCGTCGGCGGGAGCAGTTCTTC
len: 18; v_gene: TRBV4-3; j_gene: TRBJ2-3; d_gene: TRBD2; abundance: -; CDR3aa: CASSQDRPERGGVDTQYF; CDR3nt: TGCGCCAGCAGCCAAGATAGACCCGAGCGGGGGGGCGTAGATACGCAGTATTTT
len: 15; v_gene: TRBV9; j_gene: TRBJ1-2; d_gene: -; abundance: -; CDR3aa: CASSPTQSADYGYTF; CDR3nt: TGTGCCAGCAGCCCTACCCAGTCGGCGGACTATGGCTACACCTTC
len: 14; v_gene: TRBV6-1; j_gene: TRBJ2-4; d_gene: TRBD1; abundance: -; CDR3aa: CASRKQGDKNIQYF; CDR3nt: TGTGCCAGCAGGAAACAGGGGGACAAAAACATTCAGTACTTC
len: 16; v_gene: TRBV7-2; j_gene: TRBJ2-3; d_gene: -; abundance: -; CDR3aa: CASSKPGGGTADTQYF; CDR3nt: TGTGCCAGCAGCAAGCCGGGCGGAGGGACCGCAGATACGCAGTATTTT
len: 16; v_gene: TRBV4-3; j_gene: TRBJ2-3; d_gene: -; abundance: -; CDR3aa: CASSQGRGRFTDTQYF; CDR3nt: TGCGCCAGCAGCCAAGGGAGGGGGCGGTTCACAGATACGCAGTATTTT
len: 13; v_gene: TRBV21-1; j_gene: TRBJ2-4; d_gene: -; abundance: -; CDR3aa: CASSKQGKNIQYF; CDR3nt: TGTGCCAGCAGCAAACAGGGCAAAAACATTCAGTACTTC
len: 16; v_gene: TRBV9; j_gene: TRBJ1-2; d_gene: -; abundance: -; CDR3aa: CASSGTPLGGHYGYTF; CDR3nt: TGTGCCAGCAGCGGGACACCCTTGGGGGGTCACTATGGCTACACCTTC